A single sample is the source of the 10 T cell receptor beta chains below, sequenced in a study of control samples from healthy donors and cancer patients. This table comes from immunoSEQ multiplex PCR, and its TCRdb copy is limited to in-frame clones, with some not included. The sample includes 100,000 to 150,000 clones, 70% to 90% seen only once; the top ten take about 3.2%. The sample comprised blood. The receptors here all came from a man over 45 in good health.

The rearrangement joins TRBV11-3 to TRBJ2-7, with a tentative D call TRBD2 (6 bases). Germline loops: CDR1 SGHNT, CDR2 YENEEA. The germline V and J ends were trimmed by 1 base and 7 bases, with 11 bases remaining between them. The CDR3 is 13 residues long. The CDR3 protein is CASSLGPGEEQYF. The CDR3 nucleotides are TGTGCCAGCAGCTTAGGGCCGGGGGAGGAGCAGTACTTC.

J is TRBJ2-2 and V is TRBV10-3, with TRBD1 identical over 8 bases. Trimming took 7 bases from V and 6 from J; bases not matched to a gene: 7. The CDR3 runs 14 residues. The V gene's germline CDR1 is ENHRY and CDR2 SYGVKD. CDR3: CAINDDRGAGELFF. The CDR3 nucleotides read TGTGCCATCAATGATGACAGGGGAGCCGGGGAGCTGTTTTTT.

V is TRBV7-2 and J is TRBJ1-2; 8 nucleotides align to TRBD1. The V gene end was trimmed by 5 bases and the J gene end by 7 bases; junction bases not matched to a gene: 9. Per germline, CDR1 SGHTA and CDR2 FQGNSA. The CDR3 is made up of 14 amino acids. This chain's CDR3 is CASSKRAGGLGYTF. CDR3 nucleotide sequence: TGTGCCAGCAGCAAGCGAGCAGGGGGCCTTGGCTACACCTTC.

V is TRBV18 and J is TRBJ2-5, with TRBD1 identical over 9 bases. The CDR3 runs to 15 residues. With 3 bases clipped from V and 4 bases from J, the junction kept 6 bases outside the gene matches. Germline CDR1 is KGHSH and CDR2 is LQKENI. The CDR3 is CASSPNRGRGETQYF. DNA for the CDR3: TGTGCCAGCTCACCCAACAGGGGGCGCGGAGAGACCCAGTACTTC.

Points on this clone: At one boundary the junction diverges from the germline segment, which might be a read error. The rearrangement uses TRBV7-7 and TRBJ2-2, with D perhaps given as TRBD1 or TRBD2 (5 bases each). Germline assignment: CDR1 SSHAT and CDR2 FNYEAQ (reference sequence). There are 16 residues in the CDR3. The chain's CDR3 is CASSPWMGVDTGELFF. For the CDR3, the DNA is TGTGCTAGCAGCCCCTGGATGGGGGTGGACACCGGGGAGCTGTTTTTT.

The CDR3 here is CSVAKQGPLSYEQYF. DNA for the CDR3: TGCAGCGTCGCCAAACAGGGTCCCCTCTCCTACGAGCAGTACTTC. This rearrangement joins TRBV29-1 to TRBJ2-7, with a weak D call TRBD1 (6 bases). Germline values: CDR1 SQVTM, CDR2 ANQGSEA. The CDR3 runs to 15 residues. Trimming shortened V by 6 bases and J by 0 bases, and 18 bases separated the two germline ends.

The rearrangement uses TRBV27 and TRBJ2-7, with a possible D match to TRBD1 (6 bases). CDR3 length equals 15 residues. Germline CDR1 is MNHEY and CDR2 is SMNVEV (reference sequence). V was pared by 3 bases and J by 3 bases, with 15 bases between. The CDR3 sequence is CASSFARGRGYEQYF. The CDR3 nucleotides are TGTGCCAGCAGTTTCGCCCGGGGCAGGGGCTACGAGCAGTACTTC.

The chain couples TRBV27 to TRBJ1-6, with 9 bases identical to TRBD1. CDR1 is MNHEY, CDR2 SMNVEV, per germline (reference sequence). Trimming at V came to 5 bases and at J to 9 bases, leaving 11 bases not matched to a gene. The CDR3 has 16 amino acids. The CDR3 sequence is CASSLYPGQGTSPLHF. CDR3 DNA sequence: TGTGCCAGCAGTCTATACCCAGGACAGGGGACTTCACCCCTCCACTTT.

The chain links TRBV21-1 to TRBJ2-7; the DNA was not compared with TRBD1, the D call given in the table. TRBV21-1 is described as a pseudogene. The length of the CDR3 is 14 residues. CDR3 region: CASSGSGTAYEQYF. The CDR3 DNA is TGTGCCAGCAGCGGATCCGGGACAGCCTACGAGCAGTACTTC.

This rearrangement joins TRBV2 to TRBJ2-3, with D perhaps matching TRBD1 or TRBD2 (5 bases each). The ends were cut back, 6 bases at V and 7 bases at J, with 20 bases in the middle. This CDR3 is 15 amino acids long. Germline V gives CDR1 SNHLY, CDR2 FYNNEI. The CDR3 DNA follows: TGTGCCAGCAGCCTCACGAGGGGCTCGCTAAATACGCAGTATTTT. Its translation: CASSLTRGSLNTQYF.